This T cell receptor beta chain originates from a study of glioma-infiltrating T cells. Across the whole study: Low-grade gliomas were grade II; glioblastomas were grade IV at initial diagnosis.

As regards this clonotype: Antigen: not known. A much bigger clone sits one base away, suggesting this may be a read error.

TCR alpha and beta CDR3 regions were amplified from RNA using iRepertoire nested multiplex PCR. TCRdb processed the multiplex PCR reads anew with MiXCR; each CDR3 protein has one entry. The data contain approximately 400,000 distinct CDR3 sequences, around 38% of them singletons. Points from the study as a whole: Signature shared blood CDR3 motifs were enriched in low-divergence and depleted in high-divergence patients. Tissue and blood shared very few CDR3 sequences. Tissue-blood divergence was below expectation in non-neoplastic patients, above in gliomas.

Looked up from germline, CDR1 is SEHNR and CDR2 is FQNEAQ (reference sequence). The CDR3 is 13 amino acids. The clonotype originates from a human donor with low-grade glioma or glioblastoma, undergoing nonglioma brain surgery, or in good health (not recorded which). What was sequenced was glioma tissue, nonneoplastic brain tissue, or PBMCs (not recorded which). The J gene is TRBJ2-3, the V gene TRBV7-9, with 7 bases matching TRBD1. The CDR3 reads CACSFQGADTQYF. The CDR3 nucleotides are TGTGCCTGCAGCTTCCAGGGGGCAGATACGCAGTATTTT.